This T cell receptor (beta chain) was retrieved from a study of OX40 agonist ivuxolimab in advanced cancers. Study-level information: Participants, approximately 80% male, averaged roughly 59 years of age, ranging from about 20 to 80. Points from the study as a whole: There were, on average, more expanded clones in CD8+ T cells than in CD4+. Expansion of clones was among the lowest in partial responders at 0.1-3.0 mg/kg.

The assay was immunoSEQ multiplex PCR, and TCRdb's table has in-frame clones only and misses some. Counted here are 74,000 or so clones, roughly 87% occurring once; the ten biggest clones make up 1.5% to 2%. The junction had 5 bases not matched to a gene; V was cut back by 5 bases and J by 2 bases. This CDR3 comprises 15 residues. CDR1 is KGHSH and CDR2 is LQKENI in the germline V gene. Worth noting for this clone: As yet, its antigen is unknown.

The specimen was CD4+ or CD8+ T cells sorted from blood, collected in a trial of the OX40 agonist ivuxolimab. The clonotype originates from an adult with an advanced solid tumor such as melanoma, head and neck, liver or kidney cancer. The chain has TRBV18 and TRBJ2-7; 11 bases align to TRBD2. CDR3 nucleotide sequence: TGTGCCAGCTCAGCTGGGACTAGCGGAACCTACGAGCAGTACTTC. Translating gives CASSAGTSGTYEQYF.